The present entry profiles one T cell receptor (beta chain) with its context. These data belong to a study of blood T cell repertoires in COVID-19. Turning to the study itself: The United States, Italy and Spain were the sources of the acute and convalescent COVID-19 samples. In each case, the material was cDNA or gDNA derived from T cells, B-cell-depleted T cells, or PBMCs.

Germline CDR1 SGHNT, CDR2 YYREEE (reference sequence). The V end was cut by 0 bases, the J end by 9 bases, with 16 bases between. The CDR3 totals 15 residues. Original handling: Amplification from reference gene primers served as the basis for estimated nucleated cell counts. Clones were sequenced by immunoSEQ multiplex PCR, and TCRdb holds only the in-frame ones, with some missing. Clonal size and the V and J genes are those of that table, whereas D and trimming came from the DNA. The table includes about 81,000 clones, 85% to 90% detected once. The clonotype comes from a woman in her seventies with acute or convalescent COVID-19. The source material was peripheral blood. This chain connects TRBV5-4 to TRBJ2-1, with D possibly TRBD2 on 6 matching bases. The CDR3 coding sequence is TGTGCCAGCAGCTTGGAGGCGCGGGATAGTGTTGAGCAGTTCTTC. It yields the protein CASSLEARDSVEQFF.